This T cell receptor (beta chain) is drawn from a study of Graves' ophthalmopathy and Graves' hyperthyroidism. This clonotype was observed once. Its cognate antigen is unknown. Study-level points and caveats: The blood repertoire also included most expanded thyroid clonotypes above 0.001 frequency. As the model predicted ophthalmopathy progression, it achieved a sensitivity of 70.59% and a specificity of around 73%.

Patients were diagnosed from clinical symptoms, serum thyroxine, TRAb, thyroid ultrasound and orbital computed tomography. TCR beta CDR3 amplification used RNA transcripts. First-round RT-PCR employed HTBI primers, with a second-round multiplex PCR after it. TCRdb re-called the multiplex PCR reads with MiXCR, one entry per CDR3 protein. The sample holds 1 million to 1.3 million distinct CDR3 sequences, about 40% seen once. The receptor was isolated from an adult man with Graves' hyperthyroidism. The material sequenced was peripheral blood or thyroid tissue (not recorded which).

CDR3 residues: CATQAGPGGHEQYF. CDR3 DNA sequence: TGTGCCACCCAAGCAGGACCCGGCGGGCACGAGCAGTACTTC. The chain couples TRBV10-3 to TRBJ2-7; a weak D match, TRBD2 (5 bases). Germline V gene lookup returns CDR1 ENHRY and CDR2 SYGVKD. The CDR3 length is 14 residues. Trimming removed 10 bases from V and 5 bases from J, with 21 bases in between.